One and the same sample provided the 13 T cell receptor beta chains below, sequenced in a study of blood T cell repertoires in COVID-19. The data were produced by immunoSEQ multiplex PCR, yet TCRdb's version contains in-frame clones alone and is incomplete. In the table there are under 150,000 clones, 60% to 80% of which are singletons. The sequenced sample consisted of peripheral blood. These receptor sequences come from a man aged 50 or older with active or convalescent COVID-19.

The chain carries TRBV11-3 and TRBJ1-6; no definite D call. Germline assignment: CDR1 SGHNT and CDR2 YENEEA. The CDR3 covers 13 residues. The germline V and J ends were trimmed by 5 bases and 7 bases, with 9 bases remaining between them. The CDR3 DNA reads TGTGCCAGCAGCGCCCTCCAGAATTCACCCCTCCACTTT. Translation: CASSALQNSPLHF.

DNA for the CDR3: TGTGCCAGCAGTTTATGGGGAGTTGAGGGCGAGCAGTACTTC. It yields the protein CASSLWGVEGEQYF. The V call is TRBV28, the J call TRBJ2-7; a possible D gene is TRBD2 (5 bases). CDR1 and CDR2 (germline): MDHEN, SYDVKM. V dropped 0 bases and J dropped 6 bases, with 12 bases sitting between them. The CDR3 extends over 14 amino acids.

This clone was seen a few times. The V gene is TRBV6-6, the J gene TRBJ1-2, with 7 positions matching TRBD1. The V segment lost 10 bases and the J segment 7 bases; nucleotides outside the gene matches: 12. The CDR3 is 13 residues long. Germline V lookup: CDR1 MNHNY, CDR2 SVGAGI (reference sequence). The CDR3 is CATTPTGFGGYTF. DNA for the CDR3: TGTGCCACCACGCCGACAGGGTTTGGTGGCTACACCTTC.

This chain links TRBV10-3 with TRBJ1-1, with TRBD1 matching over 9 bases. The J segment lost 4 bases and the V segment lost 6 bases, leaving 6 bases of the junction unmatched. The CDR3 has 14 residues. CDR1 and CDR2 (germline): ENHRY, SYGVKD. This CDR3 reads CAIRRTGESTEAFF. Here the CDR3 DNA reads TGTGCCATCAGGCGGACAGGGGAAAGCACTGAAGCTTTCTTT.

The chain employs TRBV3-1 (or the pseudogene TRBV3-2) and TRBJ2-3; TRBD2 agrees at 9 bases. The CDR3 runs to 15 residues. V lost 4 bases, J lost 2 bases, and 4 bases stayed unmatched. The V gene's germline CDR1 is LGHDT and CDR2 YNNKEL (reference sequence). In nucleotides, the CDR3 is TGTGCCAGCAGCCGACTAGCGGACGTCACAGATACGCAGTATTTT. Protein: CASSRLADVTDTQYF.

The chain combines TRBV2 with TRBJ1-5, with D hard to call. Germline V CDR1 and CDR2: SNHLY, FYNNEI. CDR3 size: 15 residues. The V end lost 7 bases, the J end lost 0 bases, and 13 bases lay between the germline ends. In nucleotides, the CDR3 is TGTGCCAGCACCGGCGGTATAGTTAGCAATCAGCCCCAGCATTTT. It codes for CASTGGIVSNQPQHF.

The chain carries TRBV9 and TRBJ2-1; possible D gene TRBD2, 6 bases. Trimming stripped 3 bases from V and 2 bases from J, with 12 bases between. Germline V lookup: CDR1 SGDLS, CDR2 YYNGEE. The CDR3 is made up of 15 amino acids. The CDR3 spells CASSEGWGAYNEQFF. The CDR3 DNA is TGTGCCAGCAGCGAGGGGTGGGGGGCCTACAATGAGCAGTTCTTC. The full variable domain, its missing parts supplied by reference TRBV9 and TRBJ2-1, is DSGVTQTPKHLITATGQRVTLRCSPRSGDLSVYWYQQSLDQGLQFLIQYYNGEERAKGNILERFSAQQFPDLHSELNLSSLELGDSALYFCASSEGWGAYNEQFFGPGTRLTVL.

This rearrangement joins TRBV29-1 to TRBJ2-1; the match to TRBD2 covers 8 bases. The ends lost 3 bases at V and 11 bases at J; junction bases unmatched: 15. Per the germline V gene, CDR1 is SQVTM and CDR2 is ANQGSEA. The CDR3 extends over 15 amino acids. The CDR3 nucleotides are TGCAGCGTTGAGGTCCTGGCGGGAGGTCGTGGAAAGCAGTTCTTC. It translates to CSVEVLAGGRGKQFF.

This chain connects TRBV6-5 to TRBJ2-3; 12 bases line up with TRBD2. Germline lookup yields CDR1 MNHEY and CDR2 SVGAGI. V was pared by 6 bases and J by 3 bases, with 4 bases of the junction left unmatched. The length of the CDR3 is 15 residues. As DNA, the CDR3 is TGTGCCAGCAGCAGACTAGCGGGAGTGACAGATACGCAGTATTTT. Translated, it gives CASSRLAGVTDTQYF.

The chain combines TRBV5-5 with TRBJ2-1; 13 bases match TRBD2. The V and J ends lost 2 bases and 1 base, in that order; junction bases with no gene match: 6. The CDR3 is 18 residues long. The V gene's germline CDR1 is SGHKS and CDR2 YYEKEE (reference sequence). The chain's CDR3 is CASSLGGLAGSSYNEQFF. The DNA of the CDR3 is TGTGCCAGCAGCTTAGGGGGACTAGCGGGGTCATCCTACAATGAGCAGTTCTTC.

This chain uses TRBV7-3 with TRBJ2-4, with a tentative D call TRBD1 (6 bases). Germline CDR1 SGHTA, CDR2 FQGTGA. V was pared by 3 bases and J by 1 base, with 13 bases between. This CDR3 has 16 amino acids. In nucleotides, the CDR3 is TGTGCCAGCAGCTTGGCAGGGGACGGGGCCAAAAACATTCAGTACTTC. This sequence encodes CASSLAGDGAKNIQYF. Full variable domain (rest looked up from reference TRBV7-3 and TRBJ2-4): GAGVSQTPSNKVTEKGKYVELRCDPISGHTALYWYRQSLGQGPEFLIYFQGTGAADDSGLPNDRFFAVRPEGSVSTLKIQRTERGDSAVYLCASSLAGDGAKNIQYFGAGTRLSVL.

This chain joins TRBV28 and TRBJ2-3; TRBD2 agrees at 12 bases. The CDR3 contains 17 residues. Germline values: CDR1 MDHEN, CDR2 SYDVKM. V lost 6 bases, J lost 3 bases, and 10 bases stayed unmatched. The CDR3 is CASRTESSGRATDTQYF. The CDR3 bases are TGTGCCAGCAGGACTGAGTCTAGCGGGAGGGCGACAGATACGCAGTATTTT.

The genes are TRBV4-2 and TRBJ1-5; D gene ambiguous. Trimming shortened V by 1 base and J by 3 bases, and 10 bases separated the two germline ends. The CDR3 has 15 amino acids. The V gene's germline CDR1 is LGHNA and CDR2 YNFKEQ. The CDR3, as DNA: TGTGCCAGCAGCCAAGCCTTCCCAGACAATCAGCCCCAGCATTTT. Amino acid sequence: CASSQAFPDNQPQHF.